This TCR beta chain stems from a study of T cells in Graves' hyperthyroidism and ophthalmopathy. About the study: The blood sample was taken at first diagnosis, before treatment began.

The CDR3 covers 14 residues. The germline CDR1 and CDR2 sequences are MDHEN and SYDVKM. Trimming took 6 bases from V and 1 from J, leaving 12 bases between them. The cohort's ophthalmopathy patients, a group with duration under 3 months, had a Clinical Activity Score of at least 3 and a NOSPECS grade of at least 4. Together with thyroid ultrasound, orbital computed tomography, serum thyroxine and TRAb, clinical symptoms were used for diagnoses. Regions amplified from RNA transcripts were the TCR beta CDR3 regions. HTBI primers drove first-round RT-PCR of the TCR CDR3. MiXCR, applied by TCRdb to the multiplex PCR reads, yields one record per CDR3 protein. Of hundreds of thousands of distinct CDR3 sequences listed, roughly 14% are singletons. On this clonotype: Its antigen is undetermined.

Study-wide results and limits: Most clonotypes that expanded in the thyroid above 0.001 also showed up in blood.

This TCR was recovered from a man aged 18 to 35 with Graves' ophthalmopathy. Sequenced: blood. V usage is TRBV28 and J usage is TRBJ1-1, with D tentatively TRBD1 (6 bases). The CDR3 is CASRNGGQNTEAFF. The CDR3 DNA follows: TGTGCCAGCAGGAACGGGGGACAGAACACTGAAGCTTTCTTT.